The sequence of this T cell receptor (beta chain) was determined in a study of shared T cell receptors in the human thymus. Some clones are missing from TCRdb's copy, which holds only in-frame ones; the method was immunoSEQ multiplex PCR. Counted here are some 700,000 clones, roughly 90% occurring once; the ten biggest clones make up 0.0085% to 0.012%. The CDR3 is 16 residues long. Deletions cut 2 bases from V and 0 bases from J, with 11 bases between. Germline assignment: CDR1 MNHNY and CDR2 SVGAGI (reference sequence). The same data also contributed to another study, on human thymus T cells. That paper states: From resections taken during corrective heart surgery, the thymus tissue was obtained. Thymic and blood repertoires appeared to show biased V and J gene usage.

The V call is TRBV6-6, the J call TRBJ2-1; D is perhaps TRBD2 (6 bases). This clonotype was sampled from a boy under three years old with a congenital heart defect. Sequenced input: thymocytes. CDR3 nucleotides: TGTGCCAGCAGTTACCCAAGCGGGCGCTCCTACAATGAGCAGTTCTTC. Its protein product is CASSYPSGRSYNEQFF.